The T cell receptor (beta chain) under discussion was sequenced for a study of cytomegalovirus exposure and HLA in healthy donors. Study-level points and caveats: Most of the TCR beta V segments (in an earlier analysis) were productive either about 87% or about 30% of the time. Later analysis showed TCR association rates varying by HLA locus, highest for DRB1 and lowest for HLA-C. The CMV antigen specificity of three CMV-associated chains was confirmed through in vitro analysis.

In regard to this clone: Its antigen is as yet unknown.

In the PCR, 60 Vbeta and 13 Jbeta primers were used. Here immunoSEQ multiplex PCR was the method, and the copy in TCRdb shows in-frame clones only, minus some. The data show under 200,000 clones, with 60% to 85% seen just once and approximately 3.4% held by the top ten. This cohort consisted of healthy bone marrow donors. This TCR derives from a female donor in good health and CMV-seronegative. The sequenced material came from PBMCs.

CDR3 in amino acids: CASSKIGPGGIDEQFF. CDR3 in DNA: TGTGCCAGCAGCAAAATCGGTCCAGGGGGTATCGATGAGCAGTTCTTC. This chain connects TRBV21-1 to TRBJ2-1; TRBD1 is the table's D call, not checked against the DNA. TRBV21-1 is a known pseudogene. CDR3 length: 16 residues.